The clone carrying this T cell receptor beta chain was counted ten times or more. This record comes from a study of T-cell reconstitution after alpha-beta-depleted transplantation in children. Germline CDR1 SEHNR, CDR2 FQNEAQ (reference sequence). The germline V and J ends were trimmed by 3 bases and 5 bases, with 7 bases remaining between them. This CDR3 spans 13 amino acids. TCRbeta library preparation incorporated unique molecular identifiers. TCRdb redid the calling of the PCR reads with MiXCR, one entry per CDR3 protein. This table holds about half a million distinct CDR3 sequences, roughly an eighth found once.

The chain employs TRBV7-9 and TRBJ2-2; D gene unclear. The TCR sequence derives from a human donor who donated a stem cell graft to a child with combined immunodeficiency. Sequenced material: PBMCs from the stem cell graft donor, taken from the stem cell graft. In DNA, the CDR3 is TGTGCCAGCAGCTTTGGTAGAACCGGGGAGCTGTTTTTT. It is translated as CASSFGRTGELFF.